Detailed here is one TCR beta chain. Its antigen is not known. These data belong to a study of T cell responses to AZD1222 COVID-19 vaccine. Study results and caveats: Mostly white British, mostly female donors; authors suggested clonal diversity may be underestimated. Vaccine-associated CD4 TCRs spanned spike, dominant at 160-218 and 743-854. Close to half of spike-specific TCRs reportedly recognize unmutated variant regions.

Assay: immunoSEQ multiplex PCR; the TCRdb copy retains only in-frame clones and omits some. This sample has around 150,000 clones, with around 90% found just once. Germline assignment: CDR1 SGHDN and CDR2 FVKESK. The V and J ends lost 1 base and 11 bases respectively, with 11 bases between them. This CDR3 has 12 residues. The chain couples TRBV14 to TRBJ1-2; D gene uncertain. The TCR originated in an adult in good health. Sequenced here: peripheral blood, sampled on day 0 of MenACWY control vaccination. CDR3 residues: CASSQGRVSYTF. The CDR3 DNA is TGTGCCAGCAGCCAAGGGAGGGTTTCATACACCTTC.